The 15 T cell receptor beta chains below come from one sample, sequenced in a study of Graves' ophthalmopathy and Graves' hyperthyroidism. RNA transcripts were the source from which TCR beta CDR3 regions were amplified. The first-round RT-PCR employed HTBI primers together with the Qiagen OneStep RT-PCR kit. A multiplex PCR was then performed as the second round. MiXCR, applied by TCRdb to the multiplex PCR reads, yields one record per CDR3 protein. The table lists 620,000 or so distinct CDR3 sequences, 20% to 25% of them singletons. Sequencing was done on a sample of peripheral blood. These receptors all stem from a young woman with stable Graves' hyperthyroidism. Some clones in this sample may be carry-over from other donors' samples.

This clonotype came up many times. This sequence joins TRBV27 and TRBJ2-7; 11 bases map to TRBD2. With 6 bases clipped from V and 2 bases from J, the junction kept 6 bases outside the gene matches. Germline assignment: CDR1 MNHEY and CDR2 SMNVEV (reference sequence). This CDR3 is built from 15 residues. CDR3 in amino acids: CASRPGTSGTYEQYF. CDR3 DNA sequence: TGTGCCAGCAGACCCGGGACTAGCGGAACCTACGAGCAGTACTTC.

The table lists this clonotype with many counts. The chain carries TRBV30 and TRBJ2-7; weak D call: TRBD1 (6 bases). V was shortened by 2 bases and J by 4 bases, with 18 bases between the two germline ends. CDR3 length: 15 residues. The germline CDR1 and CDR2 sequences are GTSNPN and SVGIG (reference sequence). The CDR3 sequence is CAWSPLGRGQYEQYF. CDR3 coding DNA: TGTGCCTGGAGTCCCCTTGGCAGGGGCCAGTACGAGCAGTACTTC. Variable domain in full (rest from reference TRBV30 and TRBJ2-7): SQTIHQWPATLVQPVGSPLSLECTVEGTSNPNLYWYRQAAGRGLQLLFYSVGIGQISSEVPQNLSASRPQDRQFILSSKKLLLSDSGFYLCAWSPLGRGQYEQYFGPGTRLTVT.

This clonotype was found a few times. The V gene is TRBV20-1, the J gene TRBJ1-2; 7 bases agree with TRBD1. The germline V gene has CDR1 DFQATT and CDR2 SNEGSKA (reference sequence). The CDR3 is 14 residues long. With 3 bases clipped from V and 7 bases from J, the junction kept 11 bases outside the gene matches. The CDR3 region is CSARVQDRIGGYTF. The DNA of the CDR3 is TGCAGTGCTAGGGTCCAGGACAGGATTGGTGGCTACACCTTC.

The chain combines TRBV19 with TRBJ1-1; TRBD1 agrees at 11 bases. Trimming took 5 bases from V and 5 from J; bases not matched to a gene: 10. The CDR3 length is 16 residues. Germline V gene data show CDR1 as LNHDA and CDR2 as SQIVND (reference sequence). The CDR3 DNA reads TGTGCCAGTAGTCCCCCCTGGGACAGGGGGTTTACTGAAGCTTTCTTT. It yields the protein CASSPPWDRGFTEAFF. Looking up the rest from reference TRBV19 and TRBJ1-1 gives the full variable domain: DGGITQSPKYLFRKEGQNVTLSCEQNLNHDAMYWYRQDPGQGLRLIYYSQIVNDFQKGDIAEGYSVSREKKESFPLTVTSAQKNPTAFYLCASSPPWDRGFTEAFFGQGTRLTVV.

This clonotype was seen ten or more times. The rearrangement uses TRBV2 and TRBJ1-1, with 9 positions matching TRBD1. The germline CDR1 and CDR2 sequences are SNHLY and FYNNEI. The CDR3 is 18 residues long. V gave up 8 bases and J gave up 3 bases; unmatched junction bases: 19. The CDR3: CASSMGIGTGFQDTEAFF. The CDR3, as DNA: TGTGCCAGCTCCATGGGGATCGGGACAGGGTTTCAGGACACTGAAGCTTTCTTT.

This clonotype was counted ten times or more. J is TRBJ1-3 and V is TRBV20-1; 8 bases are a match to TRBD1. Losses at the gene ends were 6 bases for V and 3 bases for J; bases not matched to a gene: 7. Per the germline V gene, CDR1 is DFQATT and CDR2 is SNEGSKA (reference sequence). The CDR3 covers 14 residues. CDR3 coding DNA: TGCAGTGCCACGGACAGGGAACTTGGAAACACCATATATTTT. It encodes CSATDRELGNTIYF.

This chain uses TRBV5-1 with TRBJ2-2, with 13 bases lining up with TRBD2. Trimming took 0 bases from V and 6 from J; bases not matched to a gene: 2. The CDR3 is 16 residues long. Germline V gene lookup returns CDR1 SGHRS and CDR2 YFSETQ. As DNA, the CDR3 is TGCGCCAGCAGCTTGGGACTAGCGGGAGGAGCCGGGGAGCTGTTTTTT. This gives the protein CASSLGLAGGAGELFF.

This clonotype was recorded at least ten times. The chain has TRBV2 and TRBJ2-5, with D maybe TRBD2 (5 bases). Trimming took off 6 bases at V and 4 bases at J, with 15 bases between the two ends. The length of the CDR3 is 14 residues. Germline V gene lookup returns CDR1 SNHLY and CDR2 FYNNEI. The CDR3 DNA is TGTGCCAGCAGCAGGACTGTGAATGTAGAGACCCAGTACTTC. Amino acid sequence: CASSRTVNVETQYF.

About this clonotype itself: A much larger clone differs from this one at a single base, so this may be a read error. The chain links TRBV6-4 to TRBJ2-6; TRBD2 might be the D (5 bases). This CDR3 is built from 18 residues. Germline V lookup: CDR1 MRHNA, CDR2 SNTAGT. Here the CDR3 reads CSSSDPRGFDSGANVLTF. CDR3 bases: TGTTCCAGCAGTGACCCAAGAGGGTTTGATTCTGGGGCCAACGTCCTGACTTTC.

The chain's CDR3 is CASNAGGETQYF. CDR3 coding DNA: TGCGCCAGCAATGCAGGGGGAGAGACCCAGTACTTC. The chain employs TRBV10-1 and TRBJ2-5; 7 nucleotides align to TRBD1. This CDR3 has 12 amino acids. Germline values: CDR1 WNHNN, CDR2 SYGVQD (reference sequence). V gave up 7 bases and J gave up 4 bases; unmatched junction bases: 3.

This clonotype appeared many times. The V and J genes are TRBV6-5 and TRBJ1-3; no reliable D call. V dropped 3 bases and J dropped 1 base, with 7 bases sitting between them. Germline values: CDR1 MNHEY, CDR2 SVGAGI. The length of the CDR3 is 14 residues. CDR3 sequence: CASSYPKSGNTIYF. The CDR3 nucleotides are TGTGCCAGCAGTTATCCAAAGTCTGGAAACACCATATATTTT.

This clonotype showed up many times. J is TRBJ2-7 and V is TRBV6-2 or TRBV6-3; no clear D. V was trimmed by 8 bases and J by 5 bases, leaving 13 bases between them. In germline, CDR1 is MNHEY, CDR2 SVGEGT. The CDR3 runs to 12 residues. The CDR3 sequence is CASVNYNDEQYF. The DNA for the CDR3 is TGTGCCAGCGTTAACTATAACGACGAGCAGTACTTC.

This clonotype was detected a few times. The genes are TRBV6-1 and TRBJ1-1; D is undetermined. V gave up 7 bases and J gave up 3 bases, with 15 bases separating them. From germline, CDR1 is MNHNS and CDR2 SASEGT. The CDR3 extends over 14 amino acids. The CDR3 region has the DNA TGTGCCAGCATCAAGGGAGGTTCGGACACTGAAGCTTTCTTT. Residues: CASIKGGSDTEAFF.

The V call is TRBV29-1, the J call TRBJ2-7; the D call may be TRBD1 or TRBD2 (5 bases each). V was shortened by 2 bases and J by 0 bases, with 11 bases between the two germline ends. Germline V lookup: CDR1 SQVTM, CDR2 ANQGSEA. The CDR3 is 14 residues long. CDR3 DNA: TGCAGCGTTGAACTGGGACGCAGCTCCTACGAGCAGTACTTC. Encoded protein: CSVELGRSSYEQYF.

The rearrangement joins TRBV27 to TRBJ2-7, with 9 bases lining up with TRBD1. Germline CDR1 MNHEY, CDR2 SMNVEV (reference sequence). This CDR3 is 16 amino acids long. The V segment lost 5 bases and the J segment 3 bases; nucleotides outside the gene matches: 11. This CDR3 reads CASSAPGQGLIYEQYF. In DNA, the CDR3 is TGTGCCAGCAGTGCCCCGGGACAGGGACTAATCTACGAGCAGTACTTC.